A selection of T cell receptor beta chains follows, all from one sample in a study of shared clonotypes between healthy human individuals. Some clones are missing from TCRdb's copy, which holds only in-frame ones; the method was immunoSEQ multiplex PCR. The data show millions of clones, around nine tenths seen once. Sequenced input: naive CD4+ T cells sorted from blood. The receptors shown here come from a man younger than 35 in good health. The CDR3 runs from the conserved cysteine through the conserved F or W. A D gene is named only where the DNA matches it firmly. Only part of the rows carry a size: once, few, many, or a class if the clone is expanded.

CDR3aa	CDR3nt	d_gene	j_gene	abundance	v_gene
CATGRSAMTSYEQYF	TGTGCCACCGGACGGAGTGCCATGACCTCCTACGAGCAGTACTTC	-	TRBJ2-7	-	TRBV10-3
CASSASSGSTDTQYF	TGTGCCAGCAGCGCCTCTAGCGGTAGCACAGATACGCAGTATTTT	TRBD2	TRBJ2-3	-	TRBV5-4
CASSKERDGSYNSPLHF	TGTGCCAGCAGCAAGGAGAGGGATGGCTCCTATAATTCACCCCTCCACTTT	-	TRBJ1-6	-	TRBV21-1
CASSQDPRVSHSGANVLTF	TGCGCCAGCAGCCAAGATCCCAGAGTAAGCCACTCTGGGGCCAACGTCCTGACTTTC	-	TRBJ2-6	-	TRBV4-1
CASRERTADSNQPQHF	TGTGCCAGCAGGGAACGGACAGCGGATAGCAATCAGCCCCAGCATTTT	-	TRBJ1-5	once	TRBV2
CASSPKPAYGQPQHF	TGTGCCAGCAGCCCAAAACCCGCATACGGTCAGCCCCAGCATTTT	-	TRBJ1-5	-	TRBV27
CASSSNMNTKAFF	TGCGCCAGCAGTTCCAATATGAACACTAAAGCTTTCTTT	-	TRBJ1-1	-	TRBV10-1
CASSLDRGAYNEQFF	TGTGCCAGCTCCCTTGACAGGGGGGCCTACAATGAGCAGTTCTTC	TRBD1	TRBJ2-1	-	TRBV18
CASRGLGNNEQFF	TGTGCCAGCAGAGGACTAGGCAACAATGAGCAGTTCTTC	TRBD2	TRBJ2-1	-	TRBV2
CASSLSEGYEQYF	TGTGCCAGCAGTTTATCGGAAGGGTACGAGCAGTACTTC	-	TRBJ2-7	-	TRBV27
CASSRTSGRAGELFF	TGTGCCAGCAGCCGGACTAGCGGGAGGGCCGGGGAGCTGTTTTTT	TRBD2	TRBJ2-2	-	TRBV2
CASSTPAMGQETQYF	TGTGCCAGCAGCACCCCGGCGATGGGTCAAGAGACCCAGTACTTC	-	TRBJ2-5	-	TRBV11-2
CASSPGRQLNEKLFF	TGTGCCAGCAGCCCTGGTAGACAGCTAAATGAAAAACTGTTTTTT	-	TRBJ1-4	-	TRBV7-9
CASVDSGTGIPDTQYF	TGTGCCAGCGTGGACTCCGGGACAGGGATCCCAGATACGCAGTATTTT	TRBD1	TRBJ2-3	-	TRBV2
CASSIGWGYTGELFF	TGTGCCAGTAGTATAGGGTGGGGGTACACCGGGGAGCTGTTTTTT	-	TRBJ2-2	-	TRBV19
CSVEDSSLWETQYF	TGCAGCGTTGAAGATTCCAGTCTGTGGGAGACCCAGTACTTC	-	TRBJ2-5	-	TRBV29-1
CASSPSRGDTEAFF	TGTGCCAGCTCACCTAGCAGGGGTGACACTGAAGCTTTCTTT	-	TRBJ1-1	once	TRBV18
CASRGQGGENSPLHF	TGTGCCAGCAGGGGACAGGGGGGAGAGAATTCACCCCTCCACTTT	TRBD1	TRBJ1-6	-	TRBV2
CASSEVHEQFF	TGTGCCAGCAGTGAAGTCCATGAGCAGTTCTTC	-	TRBJ2-1	-	TRBV2
CARGQGDSPLHF	TGTGCCCGGGGACAGGGGGACTCACCCCTCCACTTT	TRBD1	TRBJ1-6	-	TRBV30
CASTSGATNEKLFF	TGTGCCAGCACCTCCGGGGCAACTAATGAAAAACTGTTTTTT	-	TRBJ1-4	-	TRBV28
CASSLPSGYTF	TGTGCCAGCAGCTTGCCGAGTGGCTACACCTTC	-	TRBJ1-2	-	TRBV13
CASSVAPGVVGEQYF	TGTGCCAGCAGCGTAGCTCCTGGGGTTGTAGGCGAGCAGTACTTC	-	TRBJ2-7	-	TRBV9
CASSYTTGGYEQYF	TGTGCCAGCAGTTACACGACAGGGGGCTACGAGCAGTACTTC	TRBD1	TRBJ2-7	-	TRBV6-6
CASSRSTGLETQYF	TGTGCCAGCAGTCGGAGTACAGGGCTGGAGACCCAGTACTTC	-	TRBJ2-5	-	TRBV6-5
CASRRGTAGADTQYF	TGTGCCAGCAGACGAGGGACAGCAGGCGCAGATACGCAGTATTTT	TRBD1	TRBJ2-3	-	TRBV6-5
CASSVRTPGMNTEAFF	TGTGCCAGCAGCGTCCGGACTCCTGGGATGAACACTGAAGCTTTCTTT	-	TRBJ1-1	few	TRBV14
CASSVGVGGIQETQYF	TGTGCCAGCAGCGTAGGGGTCGGGGGGATTCAAGAGACCCAGTACTTC	TRBD2	TRBJ2-5	-	TRBV9
CASSSVLTGGEQYF	TGTGCCAGCAGCTCCGTCCTAACTGGAGGCGAGCAGTACTTC	-	TRBJ2-7	-	TRBV5-4
CASSPRGQSSNQPQHF	TGTGCCAGCTCACCACGGGGGCAGAGTAGCAATCAGCCCCAGCATTTT	-	TRBJ1-5	-	TRBV18
CASSRLWATEAFF	TGTGCCAGCAGCAGGCTCTGGGCCACTGAAGCTTTCTTT	-	TRBJ1-1	-	TRBV7-8
CASSYIGPRDNSPLHF	TGTGCCAGCAGTTACATCGGACCCCGGGATAATTCACCCCTCCACTTT	-	TRBJ1-6	-	TRBV6-6
CASSLRVLMEQYF	TGTGCCAGCAGCTTGAGGGTCCTCATGGAGCAGTACTTC	-	TRBJ2-7	-	TRBV5-8
CASSPTGDTQYF	TGTGCCAGCAGCCCCACCGGAGATACGCAGTATTTT	-	TRBJ2-3	-	TRBV7-9
CASSLDPGTVGGYTF	TGCGCCAGCAGCTTGGACCCCGGGACAGTAGGAGGCTACACCTTC	TRBD1	TRBJ1-2	-	TRBV5-1
CASKLGYEQYF	TGTGCCAGCAAGCTAGGCTACGAGCAGTACTTC	-	TRBJ2-7	-	TRBV2
CASSIGAGYGYTF	TGTGCCAGTAGTATCGGGGCTGGCTATGGCTACACCTTC	-	TRBJ1-2	-	TRBV19
CASSVSGLPEGGYTF	TGTGCCAGCAGTGTTTCAGGTTTACCAGAGGGTGGCTACACCTTC	-	TRBJ1-2	-	TRBV2
CASSQAGTGGADTF	TGTGCCAGCAGCCAAGCCGGGACAGGGGGCGCAGACACCTTC	TRBD1	TRBJ1-2	-	TRBV14
CATSRGLAGAGTDTQYF	TGTGCCACCAGCAGAGGGCTAGCGGGAGCTGGAACAGATACGCAGTATTTT	TRBD2	TRBJ2-3	-	TRBV15
CASSFTDRQETQYF	TGCGCCAGCAGCTTCACCGACAGGCAAGAGACCCAGTACTTC	-	TRBJ2-5	-	TRBV5-1
CASSYSAPRRTDTQYF	TGTGCCAGCAGTTACTCCGCCCCGCGGCGCACAGATACGCAGTATTTT	-	TRBJ2-3	-	TRBV6-5